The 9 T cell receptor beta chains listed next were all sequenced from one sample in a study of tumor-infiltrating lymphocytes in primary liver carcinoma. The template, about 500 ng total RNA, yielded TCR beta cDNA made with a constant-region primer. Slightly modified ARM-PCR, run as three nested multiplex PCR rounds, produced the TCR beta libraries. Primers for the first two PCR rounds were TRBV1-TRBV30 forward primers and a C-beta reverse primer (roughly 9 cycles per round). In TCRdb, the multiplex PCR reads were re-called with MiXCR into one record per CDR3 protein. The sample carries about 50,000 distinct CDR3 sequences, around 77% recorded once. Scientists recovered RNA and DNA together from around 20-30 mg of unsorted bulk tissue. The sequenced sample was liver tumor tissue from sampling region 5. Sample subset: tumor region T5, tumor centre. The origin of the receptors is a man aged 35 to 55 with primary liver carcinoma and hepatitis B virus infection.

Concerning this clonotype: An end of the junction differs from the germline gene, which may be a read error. The CDR3 coding sequence is TGTACCAGCAGCTCTGAAGGGTCTAGCGGGAGGGCTTCCTACGAGCAGTACTTC. This encodes CTSSSEGSSGRASYEQYF. V gene TRBV11-2 combines with J gene TRBJ2-7, with 12 bases lining up with TRBD2. The CDR3 extends over 18 amino acids. Germline CDR1 SGHAT, CDR2 FQNNGV.

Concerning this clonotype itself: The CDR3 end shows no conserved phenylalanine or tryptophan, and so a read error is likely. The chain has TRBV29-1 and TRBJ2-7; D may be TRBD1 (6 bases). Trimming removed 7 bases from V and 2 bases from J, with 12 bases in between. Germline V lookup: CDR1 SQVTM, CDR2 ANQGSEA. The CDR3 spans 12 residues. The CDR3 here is CSAMTGTYEQYY. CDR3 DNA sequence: TGCAGCGCCATGACAGGTACCTACGAGCAGTACTAC.

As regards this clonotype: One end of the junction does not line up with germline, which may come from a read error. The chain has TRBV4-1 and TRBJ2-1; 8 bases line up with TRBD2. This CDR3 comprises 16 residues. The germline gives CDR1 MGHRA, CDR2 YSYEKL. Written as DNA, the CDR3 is TGTTCCAGCAGCCAAGAAGCGGGAGACGTCTACAATGAGCAGTTCTTC. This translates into CSSSQEAGDVYNEQFF.

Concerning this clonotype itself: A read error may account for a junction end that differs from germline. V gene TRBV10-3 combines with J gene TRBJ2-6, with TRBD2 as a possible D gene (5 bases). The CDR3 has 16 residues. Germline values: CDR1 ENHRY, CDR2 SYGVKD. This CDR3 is CDISGGQEAGANVLTF. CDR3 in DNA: TGCGACATCAGTGGTGGCCAGGAGGCTGGGGCCAACGTCCTGACTTTC.

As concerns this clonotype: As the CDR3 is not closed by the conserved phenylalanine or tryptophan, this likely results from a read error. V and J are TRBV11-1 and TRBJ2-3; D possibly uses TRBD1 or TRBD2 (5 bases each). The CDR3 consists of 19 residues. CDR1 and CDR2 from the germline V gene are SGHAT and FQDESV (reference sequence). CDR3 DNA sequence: TGTGCCAGCAGCTCTGGGGGAAGCTCTGTTGGAGCCCACACAGATACACAGTATGTT. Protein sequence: CASSSGGSSVGAHTDTQYV.

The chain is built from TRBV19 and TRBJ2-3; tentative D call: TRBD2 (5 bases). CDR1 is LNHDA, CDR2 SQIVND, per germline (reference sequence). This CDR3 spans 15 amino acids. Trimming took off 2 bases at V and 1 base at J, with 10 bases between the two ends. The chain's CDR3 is CASSIMAGGTDTQYF. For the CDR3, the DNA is TGTGCCAGTAGTATAATGGCGGGCGGCACAGATACGCAGTATTTT.

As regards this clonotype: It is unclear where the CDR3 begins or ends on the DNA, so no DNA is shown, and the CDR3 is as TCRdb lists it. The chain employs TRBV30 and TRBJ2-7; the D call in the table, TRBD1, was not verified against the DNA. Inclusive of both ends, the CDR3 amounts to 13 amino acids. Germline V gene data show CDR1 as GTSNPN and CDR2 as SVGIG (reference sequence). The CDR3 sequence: CAWGVLERGEQYF.

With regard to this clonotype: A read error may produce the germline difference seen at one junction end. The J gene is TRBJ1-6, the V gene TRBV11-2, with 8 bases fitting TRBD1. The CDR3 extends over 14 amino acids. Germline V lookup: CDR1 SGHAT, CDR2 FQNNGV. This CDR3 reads CVSNLHRGFSPLHF. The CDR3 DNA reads TGTGTCAGCAACTTACACAGGGGGTTTTCACCCCTCCACTTT.

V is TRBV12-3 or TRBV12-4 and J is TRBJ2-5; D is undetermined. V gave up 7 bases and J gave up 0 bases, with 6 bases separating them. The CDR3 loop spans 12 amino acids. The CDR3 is CASNINQETQYF. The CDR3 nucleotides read TGTGCCAGCAATATAAACCAAGAGACCCAGTACTTC.